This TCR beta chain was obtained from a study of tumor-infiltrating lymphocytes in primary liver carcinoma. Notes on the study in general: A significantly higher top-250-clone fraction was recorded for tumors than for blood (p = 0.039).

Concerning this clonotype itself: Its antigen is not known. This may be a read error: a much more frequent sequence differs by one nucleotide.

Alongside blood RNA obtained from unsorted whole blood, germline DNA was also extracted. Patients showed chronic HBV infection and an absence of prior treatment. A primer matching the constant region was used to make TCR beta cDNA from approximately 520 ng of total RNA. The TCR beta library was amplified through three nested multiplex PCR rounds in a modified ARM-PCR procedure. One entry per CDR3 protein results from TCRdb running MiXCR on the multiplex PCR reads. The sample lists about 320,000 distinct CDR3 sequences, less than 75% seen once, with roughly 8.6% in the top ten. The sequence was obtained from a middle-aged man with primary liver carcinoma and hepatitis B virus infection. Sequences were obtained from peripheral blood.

As DNA, the CDR3 is TGTGCCTGCAGCCAAGGCCCCTTAGACCTGTACAATGAGCAGTTCTTC. It translates to CACSQGPLDLYNEQFF. V gene TRBV14 combines with J gene TRBJ2-1; D is uncertain. The CDR3 consists of 16 residues. The germline V gene encodes CDR1 SGHDN and CDR2 FVKESK.